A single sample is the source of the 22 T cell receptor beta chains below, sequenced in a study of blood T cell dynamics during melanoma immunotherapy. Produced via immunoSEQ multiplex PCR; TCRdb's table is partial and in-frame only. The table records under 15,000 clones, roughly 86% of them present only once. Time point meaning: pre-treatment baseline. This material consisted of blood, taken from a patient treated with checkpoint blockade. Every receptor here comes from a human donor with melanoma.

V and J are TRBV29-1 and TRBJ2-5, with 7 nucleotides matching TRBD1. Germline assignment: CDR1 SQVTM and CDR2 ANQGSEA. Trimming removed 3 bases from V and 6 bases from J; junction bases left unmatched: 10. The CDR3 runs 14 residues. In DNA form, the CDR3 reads TGCAGCGTTGATTTGGACAGGCAAGTGAAGACCCAGTACTTC. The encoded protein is CSVDLDRQVKTQYF. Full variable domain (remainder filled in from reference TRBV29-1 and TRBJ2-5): SAVISQKPSRDICQRGTSLTIQCQVDSQVTMMFWYRQQPGQSLTLIATANQGSEATYESGFVIDKFPISRPNLTFSTLTVSNMSPEDSSIYLCSVDLDRQVKTQYFGPGTRLLVL.

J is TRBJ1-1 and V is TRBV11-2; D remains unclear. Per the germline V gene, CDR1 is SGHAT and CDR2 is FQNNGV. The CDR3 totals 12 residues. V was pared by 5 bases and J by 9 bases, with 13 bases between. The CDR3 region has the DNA TGTGCCAGCAGCCCAATGCAGGAGAAAGCTTTCTTT. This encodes CASSPMQEKAFF.

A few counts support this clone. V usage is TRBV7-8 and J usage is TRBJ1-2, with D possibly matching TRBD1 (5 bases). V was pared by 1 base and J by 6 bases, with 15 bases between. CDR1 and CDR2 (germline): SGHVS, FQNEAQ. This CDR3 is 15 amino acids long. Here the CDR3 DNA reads TGTGCCAGCAGCTTAGAATGGGGGAAATTGGATGGCTACACCTTC. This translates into CASSLEWGKLDGYTF.

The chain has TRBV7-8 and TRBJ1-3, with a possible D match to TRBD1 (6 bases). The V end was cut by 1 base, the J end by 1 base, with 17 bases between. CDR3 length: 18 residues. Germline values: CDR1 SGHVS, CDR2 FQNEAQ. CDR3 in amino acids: CASSLGGAAGESGNTIYF. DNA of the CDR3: TGTGCCAGCAGCTTAGGGGGGGCAGCTGGGGAGTCTGGAAACACCATATATTTT.

In DNA, the CDR3 is TGTGCCAGTAGTATACTGGGGAGGCAATCCTACGAGCAGTACTTC. It translates to CASSILGRQSYEQYF. The rearrangement joins TRBV19 to TRBJ2-7, with D perhaps matching TRBD2 (6 bases). The CDR3 spans 15 residues. Germline-derived CDR1 and CDR2 are LNHDA and SQIVND (reference sequence). V was trimmed by 2 bases and J by 1 base, leaving 12 bases between them.

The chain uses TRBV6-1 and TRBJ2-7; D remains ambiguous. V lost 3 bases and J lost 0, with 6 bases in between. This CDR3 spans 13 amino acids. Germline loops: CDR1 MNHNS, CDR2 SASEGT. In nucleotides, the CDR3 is TGTGCCAGCAGTGAGACACTCTCCTACGAGCAGTACTTC. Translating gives CASSETLSYEQYF.

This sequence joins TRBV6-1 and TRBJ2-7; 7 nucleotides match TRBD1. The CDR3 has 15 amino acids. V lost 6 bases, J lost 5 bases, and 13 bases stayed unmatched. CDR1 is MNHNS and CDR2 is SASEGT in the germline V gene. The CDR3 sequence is CASSDLTGFKDEQYF. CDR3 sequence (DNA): TGTGCCAGCAGCGATTTGACAGGGTTTAAGGACGAGCAGTACTTC.

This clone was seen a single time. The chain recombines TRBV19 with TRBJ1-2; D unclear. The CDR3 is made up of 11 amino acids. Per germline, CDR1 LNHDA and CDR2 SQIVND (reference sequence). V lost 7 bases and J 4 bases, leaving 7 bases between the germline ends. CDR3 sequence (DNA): TGTGCCAGTAAACAGCTCTATGGCTACACCTTC. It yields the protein CASKQLYGYTF.

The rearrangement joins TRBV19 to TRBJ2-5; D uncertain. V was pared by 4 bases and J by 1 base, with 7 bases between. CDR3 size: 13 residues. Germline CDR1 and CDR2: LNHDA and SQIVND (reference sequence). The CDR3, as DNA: TGTGCCAGTAGTAGGGGTACCCAAGAGACCCAGTACTTC. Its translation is CASSRGTQETQYF. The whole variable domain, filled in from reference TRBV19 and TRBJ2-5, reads DGGITQSPKYLFRKEGQNVTLSCEQNLNHDAMYWYRQDPGQGLRLIYYSQIVNDFQKGDIAEGYSVSREKKESFPLTVTSAQKNPTAFYLCASSRGTQETQYFGPGTRLLVL.

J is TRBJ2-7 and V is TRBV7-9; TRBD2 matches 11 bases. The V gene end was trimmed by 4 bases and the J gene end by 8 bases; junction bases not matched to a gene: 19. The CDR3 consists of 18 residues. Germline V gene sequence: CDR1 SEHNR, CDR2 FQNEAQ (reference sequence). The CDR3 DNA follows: TGTGCCAGCAGCTCCCTGACTAGCGGGGCCCCTCGTGATGTGCAGCAGTACTTC. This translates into CASSSLTSGAPRDVQQYF.

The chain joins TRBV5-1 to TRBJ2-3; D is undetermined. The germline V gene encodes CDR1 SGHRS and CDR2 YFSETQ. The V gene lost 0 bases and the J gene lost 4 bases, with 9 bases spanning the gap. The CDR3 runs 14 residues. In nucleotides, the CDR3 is TGCGCCAGCAGCTTGGCCGGTAGTGCAGATACGCAGTATTTT. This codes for CASSLAGSADTQYF.

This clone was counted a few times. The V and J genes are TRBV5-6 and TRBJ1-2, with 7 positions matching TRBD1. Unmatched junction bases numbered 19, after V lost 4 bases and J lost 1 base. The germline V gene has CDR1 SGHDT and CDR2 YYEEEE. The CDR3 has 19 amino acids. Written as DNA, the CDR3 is TGTGCCAGCAGCGGGGGGCTGGCGAGGGGGCGCCGGCTTAACTATGGCTACACCTTC. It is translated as CASSGGLARGRRLNYGYTF.

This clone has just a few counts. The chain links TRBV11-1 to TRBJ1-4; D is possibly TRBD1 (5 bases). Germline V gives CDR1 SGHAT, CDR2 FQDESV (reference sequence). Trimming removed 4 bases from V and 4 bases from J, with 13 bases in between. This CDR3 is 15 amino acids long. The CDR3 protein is CASSSNPGNNEKLFF. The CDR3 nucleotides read TGTGCCAGCAGCTCGAATCCAGGGAATAATGAAAAACTGTTTTTT.

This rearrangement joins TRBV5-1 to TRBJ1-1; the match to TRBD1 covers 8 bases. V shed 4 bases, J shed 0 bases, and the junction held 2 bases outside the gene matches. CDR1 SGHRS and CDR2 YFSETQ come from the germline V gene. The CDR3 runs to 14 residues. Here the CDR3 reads CASSGRGLNTEAFF. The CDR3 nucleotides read TGCGCCAGCAGCGGCAGGGGGCTGAACACTGAAGCTTTCTTT.

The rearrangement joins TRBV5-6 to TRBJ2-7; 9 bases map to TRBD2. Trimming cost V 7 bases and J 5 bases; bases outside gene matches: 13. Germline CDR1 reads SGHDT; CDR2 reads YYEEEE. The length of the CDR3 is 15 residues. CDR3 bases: TGTGCCAGCCGGGGCCGCGGGGGGGGCCTCCACGAGCAGTACTTC. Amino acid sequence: CASRGRGGGLHEQYF.

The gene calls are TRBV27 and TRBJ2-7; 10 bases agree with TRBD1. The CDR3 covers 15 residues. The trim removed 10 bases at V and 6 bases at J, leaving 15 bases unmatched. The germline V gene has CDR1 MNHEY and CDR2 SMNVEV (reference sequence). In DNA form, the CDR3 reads TGTGCCACCAGGGAGGGGACAGGGGCTGTCGGCGAGCAGTACTTC. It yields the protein CATREGTGAVGEQYF.

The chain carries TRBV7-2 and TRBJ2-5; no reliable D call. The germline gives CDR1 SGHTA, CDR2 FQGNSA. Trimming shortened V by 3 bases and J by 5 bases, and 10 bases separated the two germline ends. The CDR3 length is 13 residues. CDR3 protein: CASSLSFSETQYF. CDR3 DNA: TGTGCCAGCAGCTTGTCATTTTCCGAGACCCAGTACTTC.

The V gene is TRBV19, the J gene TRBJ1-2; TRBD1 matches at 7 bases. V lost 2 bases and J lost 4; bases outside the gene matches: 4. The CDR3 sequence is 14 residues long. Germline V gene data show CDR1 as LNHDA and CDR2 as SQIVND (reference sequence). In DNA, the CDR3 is TGTGCCAGTAGTATACTGACAGGGACCTATGGCTACACCTTC. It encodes CASSILTGTYGYTF.

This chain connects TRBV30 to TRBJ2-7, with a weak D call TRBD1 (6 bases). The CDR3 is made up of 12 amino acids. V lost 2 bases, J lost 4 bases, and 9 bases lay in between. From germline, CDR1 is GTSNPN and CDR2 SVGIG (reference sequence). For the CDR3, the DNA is TGTGCCTGGAGTTTACAGGGATACGAGCAGTACTTC. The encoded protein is CAWSLQGYEQYF. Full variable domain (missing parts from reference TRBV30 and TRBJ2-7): SQTIHQWPATLVQPVGSPLSLECTVEGTSNPNLYWYRQAAGRGLQLLFYSVGIGQISSEVPQNLSASRPQDRQFILSSKKLLLSDSGFYLCAWSLQGYEQYFGPGTRLTVT.

CDR3 loop: CASSQEYAGGTDTQYF. The CDR3 region has the DNA TGCGCCAGCAGCCAAGAGTATGCAGGGGGTACAGATACGCAGTATTTT. This chain joins TRBV4-1 and TRBJ2-3; TRBD1 matches 7 bases. CDR3 length: 16 amino acids. Germline V CDR1 and CDR2: MGHRA, YSYEKL. The ends lost 0 bases at V and 3 bases at J; junction bases unmatched: 6.

The CDR3 DNA reads as TGCGCCAGCAGCTTGGGGCTAGGGACGGTCACTGAAGCTTTCTTT. This gives the protein CASSLGLGTVTEAFF. This chain joins TRBV5-1 and TRBJ1-1; tentatively, D is TRBD1 (5 bases). Germline V gives CDR1 SGHRS, CDR2 YFSETQ. The CDR3 is 15 residues long. V shed 0 bases and J shed 4 bases, with 13 bases lying between them.

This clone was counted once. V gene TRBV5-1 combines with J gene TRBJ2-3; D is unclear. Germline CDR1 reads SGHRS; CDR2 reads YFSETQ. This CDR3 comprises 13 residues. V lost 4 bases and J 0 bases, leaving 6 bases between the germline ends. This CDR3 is CASSIGSTDTQYF. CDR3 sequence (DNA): TGCGCCAGCAGCATCGGAAGCACAGATACGCAGTATTTT.